This T cell receptor (beta chain) was identified during a study of blood T cell repertoires in COVID-19. While infection was still active, Seattle patients were enrolled and then followed longitudinally. The data were produced by immunoSEQ multiplex PCR, yet TCRdb's version contains in-frame clones alone and is incomplete. The sample holds about 180,000 clones, roughly four fifths seen once. Germline V gene sequence: CDR1 KGHDR, CDR2 SFDVKD. V lost 9 bases and J lost 6; bases outside the gene matches: 3. The CDR3 runs 12 residues. The sample taken for sequencing was peripheral blood. The rearrangement uses TRBV24-1 and TRBJ2-1, with 8 bases lining up with TRBD1. This TCR derives from a woman in her 70s with COVID-19, enrolled during active disease. The CDR3 coding sequence is TGTGCCACCCGGGACAGGTCCAATGAGCAGTTCTTC. This translates into CATRDRSNEQFF.